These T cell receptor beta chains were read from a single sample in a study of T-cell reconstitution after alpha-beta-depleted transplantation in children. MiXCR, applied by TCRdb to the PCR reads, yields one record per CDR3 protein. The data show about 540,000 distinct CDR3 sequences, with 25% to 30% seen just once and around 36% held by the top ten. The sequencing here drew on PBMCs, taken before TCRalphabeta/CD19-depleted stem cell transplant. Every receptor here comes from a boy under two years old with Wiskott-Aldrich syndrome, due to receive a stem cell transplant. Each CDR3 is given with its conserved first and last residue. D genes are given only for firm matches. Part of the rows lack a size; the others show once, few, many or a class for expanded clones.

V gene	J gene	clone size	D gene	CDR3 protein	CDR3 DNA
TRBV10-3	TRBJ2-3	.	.	CAINEKDLRSADTQYF	TGTGCCATCAATGAGAAAGACCTGAGGTCAGCAGATACGCAGTATTTT
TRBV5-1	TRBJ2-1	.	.	CASRDYKSYNEQFF	TGCGCCAGCAGGGACTATAAGTCCTACAATGAGCAGTTCTTC
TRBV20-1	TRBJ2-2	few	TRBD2	CSARDLAGGNTGELFF	TGCAGTGCTAGAGACCTAGCGGGAGGGAACACCGGGGAGCTGTTTTTT
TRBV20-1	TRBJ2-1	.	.	CSARDGNSGYNEQFF	TGCAGTGCTAGAGATGGCAATAGCGGATACAATGAGCAGTTCTTC
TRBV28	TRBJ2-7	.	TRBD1	CASSSDRASDEQYF	TGTGCCAGCAGTTCCGACAGGGCTTCGGATGAGCAGTACTTC
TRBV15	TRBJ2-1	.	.	CATSRAESSYNEQFF	TGTGCCACCAGCAGAGCGGAGAGCTCCTACAATGAGCAGTTCTTC
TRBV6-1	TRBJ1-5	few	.	CASSLGVMGPQHF	TGTGCCAGCAGCCTCGGGGTAATGGGGCCCCAGCATTTT
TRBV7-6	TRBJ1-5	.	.	CASSLRQAHENQPQHF	TGTGCCAGCAGCCTAAGACAGGCCCATGAGAATCAGCCCCAGCATTTT
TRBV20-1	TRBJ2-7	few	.	CSASPNIGEQYF	TGCAGTGCTAGCCCTAATATAGGCGAGCAGTACTTT
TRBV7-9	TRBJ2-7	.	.	CASSRSGDRRSYEQYF	TGTGCCAGCAGCCGTAGCGGGGACAGGAGATCCTACGAGCAGTACTTC
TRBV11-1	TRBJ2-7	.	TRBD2	CASSSGTSGSISSYEQYF	TGTGCCAGCAGCTCCGGGACTAGCGGGAGTATCTCCTCCTACGAGCAGTACTTC
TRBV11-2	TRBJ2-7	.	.	CASSVRDEQYF	TGTGCCAGCAGCGTTCGGGACGAGCAGTACTTC
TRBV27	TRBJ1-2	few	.	CASRGTRYGYTF	TGTGCCAGCCGCGGGACGAGATATGGCTACACCTTC
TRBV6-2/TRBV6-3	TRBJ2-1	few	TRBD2	CASSYLAGMGEQFF	TGTGCCAGCAGTTACCTAGCGGGGATGGGTGAGCAGTTCTTC
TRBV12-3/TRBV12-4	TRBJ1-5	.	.	CASSFYSQPQHF	TGTGCCAGCAGTTTTTACAGCCAGCCCCAGCATTTT
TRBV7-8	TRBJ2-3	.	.	CASRLKGFFGDTDTQYF	TGTGCCAGCAGACTGAAAGGGTTTTTCGGTGACACAGATACGCAGTATTTT
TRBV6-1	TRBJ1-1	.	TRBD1	CASRSSGQGARRAEAFF	TGTGCCAGCAGGAGTTCGGGACAGGGGGCCCGCCGGGCTGAAGCTTTCTTT
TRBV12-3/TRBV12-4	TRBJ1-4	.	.	CASSFSALATNEKLFF	TGTGCCAGCAGTTTTAGCGCGCTTGCAACTAATGAAAAACTGTTTTTT
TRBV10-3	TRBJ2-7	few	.	CAISEDRAGTYEQYF	TGTGCCATCAGTGAAGACAGGGCGGGGACCTACGAGCAGTACTTC
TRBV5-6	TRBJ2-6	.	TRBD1	CASSGRQGPNVLTF	TGTGCCAGCAGCGGGAGACAGGGTCCCAACGTCCTGACTTTC
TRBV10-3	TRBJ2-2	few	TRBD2	CAISVGLAAFTGELFF	TGTGCCATCAGTGTGGGTCTAGCGGCCTTCACCGGGGAGCTGTTTTTT
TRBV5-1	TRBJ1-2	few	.	CASSTGTGDGYTF	TGCGCCAGCAGCACCGGGACGGGGGATGGCTACACCTTC
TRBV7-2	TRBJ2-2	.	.	CASSLDTYTGELFF	TGTGCCAGCAGCTTGGACACCTACACCGGGGAGCTGTTTTTT
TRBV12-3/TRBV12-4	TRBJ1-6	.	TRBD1	CASSRRTGGSNSPLHF	TGTGCCAGCAGCCGACGCACAGGGGGCAGCAATTCACCCCTCCACTTT
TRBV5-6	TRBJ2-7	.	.	CASSDQVPLTYEQYF	TGTGCCAGCAGCGACCAGGTTCCCCTAACCTACGAGCAGTACTTC
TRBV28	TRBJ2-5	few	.	CASSLFGKDQYF	TGTGCCAGCAGTTTATTCGGCAAGGACCAGTACTTC
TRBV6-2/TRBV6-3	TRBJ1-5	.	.	CASSYSLGDQPQHF	TGTGCCAGCAGTTACTCGTTAGGGGATCAGCCCCAGCATTTT
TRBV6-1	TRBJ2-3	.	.	CASSAETNGDTQYF	TGTGCCAGCAGTGCCGAGACTAACGGGGATACGCAGTATTTT
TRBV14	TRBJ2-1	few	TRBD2	CASSQDLSSGRANEQFF	TGTGCCAGCAGCCAAGATTTATCTAGCGGGAGGGCCAATGAGCAGTTCTTC
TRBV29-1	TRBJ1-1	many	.	CSVVQGFDTEAFF	TGCAGCGTTGTCCAGGGCTTTGACACTGAAGCTTTCTTT
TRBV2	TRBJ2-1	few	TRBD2	CASTALAGGYSEQFF	TGTGCCAGCACCGCACTAGCGGGAGGGTACTCTGAGCAGTTCTTC
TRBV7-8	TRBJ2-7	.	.	CVSSLRGRLGLGRVEQYF	TGTGTCAGCAGCTTAAGGGGGCGGCTAGGACTAGGACGGGTCGAGCAGTACTTC
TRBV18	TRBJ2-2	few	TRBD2	CASSQLAGGGTGELFF	TGTGCCAGCTCACAGCTAGCGGGAGGCGGCACCGGGGAGCTGTTTTTT
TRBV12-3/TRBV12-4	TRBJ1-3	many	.	CASSLRNTIYF	TGTGCCAGCAGTTTACGAAACACCATATATTTT
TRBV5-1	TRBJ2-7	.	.	CASSWAGESYEQYF	TGCGCCAGCAGCTGGGCAGGAGAATCCTACGAGCAGTACTTC
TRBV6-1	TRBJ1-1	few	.	CASNRWTAEAFF	TGTGCCAGCAATCGGTGGACCGCTGAAGCTTTCTTT
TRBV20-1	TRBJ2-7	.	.	CSARRSGEQYF	TGCAGTGCTAGGCGTAGCGGAGAGCAGTACTTC
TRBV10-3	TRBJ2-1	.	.	CAISARGDSYNEQFF	TGTGCCATCAGTGCTAGGGGGGACTCCTACAATGAGCAGTTCTTC
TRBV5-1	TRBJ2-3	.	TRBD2	CASKGLANTDTQYF	TGCGCCAGCAAGGGACTAGCGAACACAGATACGCAGTATTTT
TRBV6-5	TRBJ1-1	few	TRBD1	CASSYSWTGSGTEAFF	TGTGCCAGCAGCTACAGCTGGACAGGGTCGGGGACTGAAGCTTTCTTT
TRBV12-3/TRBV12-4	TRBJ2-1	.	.	CASSESGEQFF	TGTGCCAGTTCCGAATCTGGGGAGCAGTTCTTC